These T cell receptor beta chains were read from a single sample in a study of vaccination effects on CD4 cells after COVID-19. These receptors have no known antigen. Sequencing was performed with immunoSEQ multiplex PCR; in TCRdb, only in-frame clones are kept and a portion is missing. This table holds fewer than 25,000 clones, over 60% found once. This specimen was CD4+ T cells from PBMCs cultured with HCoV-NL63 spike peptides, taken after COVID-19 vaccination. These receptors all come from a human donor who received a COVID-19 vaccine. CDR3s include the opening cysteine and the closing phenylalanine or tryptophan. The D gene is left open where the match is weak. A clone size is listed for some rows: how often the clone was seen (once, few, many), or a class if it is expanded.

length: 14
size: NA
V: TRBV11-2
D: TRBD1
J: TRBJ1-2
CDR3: CASRPGQGNYGYTF
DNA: TGTGCCAGCAGACCCGGACAGGGAAACTATGGCTACACCTTC

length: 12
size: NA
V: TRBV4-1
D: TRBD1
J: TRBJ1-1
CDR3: CASSPTGPEAFF
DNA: TGCGCCAGCAGCCCGACAGGGCCTGAAGCTTTCTTT

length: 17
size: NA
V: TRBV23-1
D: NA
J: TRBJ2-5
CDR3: CASRHWEQKAYQETQYF
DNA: TGCGCCAGCCGACATTGGGAGCAAAAGGCTTACCAAGAGACCCAGTACTTC

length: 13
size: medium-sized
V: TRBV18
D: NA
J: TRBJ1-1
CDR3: CASSPDSNTEAFF
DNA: TGTGCCAGCTCCCCCGACAGTAACACTGAAGCTTTCTTT

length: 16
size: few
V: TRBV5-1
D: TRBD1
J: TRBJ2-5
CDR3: CASSLWGQGRQETQYF
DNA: TGCGCCAGCAGCTTGTGGGGACAGGGTCGCCAAGAGACCCAGTACTTC

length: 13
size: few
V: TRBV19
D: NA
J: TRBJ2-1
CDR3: CASSNGGYNEQFF
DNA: TGTGCCAGTAGTAACGGCGGATACAATGAGCAGTTCTTC

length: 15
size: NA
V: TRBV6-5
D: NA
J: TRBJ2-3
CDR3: CASSRTEISTDTQYF
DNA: TGTGCCAGCTCTAGGACGGAGATTAGCACAGATACGCAGTATTTT

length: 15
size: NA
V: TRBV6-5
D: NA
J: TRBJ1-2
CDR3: CASSYSLQGSYGYTF
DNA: TGTGCCAGCAGTTACTCGTTACAGGGAAGCTATGGCTACACCTTC

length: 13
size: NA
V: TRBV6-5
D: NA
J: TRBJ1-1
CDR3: CASSHPWGTEAFF
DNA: TGTGCCAGCAGCCACCCTTGGGGCACTGAAGCTTTCTTT

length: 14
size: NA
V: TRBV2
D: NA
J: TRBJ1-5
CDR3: CASGRSGVNQPQHF
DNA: TGTGCCAGCGGCCGGTCAGGGGTCAATCAGCCCCAGCATTTT

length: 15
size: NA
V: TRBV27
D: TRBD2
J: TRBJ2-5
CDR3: CASHGIAGAQETQYF
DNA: TGTGCCAGCCACGGGATAGCGGGAGCCCAAGAGACCCAGTACTTC

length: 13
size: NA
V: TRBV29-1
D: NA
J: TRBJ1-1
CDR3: CSVEDFANTEAFF
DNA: TGCAGCGTTGAAGATTTTGCTAACACTGAAGCTTTCTTT

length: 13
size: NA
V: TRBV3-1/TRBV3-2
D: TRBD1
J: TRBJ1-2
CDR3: CASSQGQLYGYTF
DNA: TGTGCCAGCAGCCAGGGACAGCTATATGGCTACACCTTC

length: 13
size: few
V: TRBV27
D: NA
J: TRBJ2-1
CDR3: CASSFGRYNEQFF
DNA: TGTGCCAGCAGTTTTGGGCGGTACAATGAGCAGTTCTTC